Listed below are T cell receptor beta chains from one sample, sequenced in a study of spatial heterogeneity in lung cancer. TCRdb re-called the 5' RACE reads with MiXCR, one entry per CDR3 protein. The table records approximately 8,500 distinct CDR3 sequences, 5.4% of them present only once. The specimen comprised lung tumor tissue, sampled at surgery. The origin of the receptors is a male donor with early-stage non-small cell lung cancer. Each CDR3 is given with its conserved first and last residue. Fields, in order: clone size, V gene, CDR3 protein. Each size is once, few, many, or a class for an expanded clone.

many | TRBV9 | CASAWGQGNNEQFF
few | TRBV5-1 | CASSFARNYQETQYF
medium-sized | TRBV11-3 | CASSPRQGSTDTQYF
many | TRBV10-3 | CAISASRPRETQYF
many | TRBV7-7 | CASSTRLGRELFF
many | TRBV3-1 | CASSSILAGLGDTQYF
many | TRBV12-3/TRBV12-4 | CASLVTLGENIQYF
many | TRBV20-1 | CSARVPDSSQAFF
many | TRBV2 | CASSRQPQETQYF
many | TRBV7-8 | CASSSAGTSGITYNEQFF